This T cell receptor beta chain was obtained from a study of blood T cell repertoires in COVID-19. Study summary: Cohort 3 recovered donors had two negative PCRs, clearance, or symptom resolution. The samples span acute and convalescent COVID-19 from the United States, Italy and Spain.

Assay used: immunoSEQ multiplex PCR; TCRdb lists only in-frame clones, some missing. The data contain about 360,000 clones, more than 75% of them singletons. Participant age was roughly 18 to 89 years, and participants resided in roughly 25 US areas. In assigning cohorts, the study relied on participant-reported clinical history. V lost 2 bases and J lost 9; bases outside the gene matches: 6. Germline V gene data show CDR1 as MRHNA and CDR2 as SNTAGT. There are 15 residues in the CDR3. The receptor's source is a man aged 35-49 years in a cohort exposed to, infected with or recovered from COVID-19 (not recorded which). The gene calls are TRBV6-4 and TRBJ2-1; 11 positions match TRBD2. The sample taken for sequencing was PBMCs or T cells enriched from blood (not recorded which). In nucleotides, the CDR3 is TGTGCCAGCAGTGACGCATCCGGGACTAGCGGTGAGCAGTTCTTC. It specifies CASSDASGTSGEQFF.